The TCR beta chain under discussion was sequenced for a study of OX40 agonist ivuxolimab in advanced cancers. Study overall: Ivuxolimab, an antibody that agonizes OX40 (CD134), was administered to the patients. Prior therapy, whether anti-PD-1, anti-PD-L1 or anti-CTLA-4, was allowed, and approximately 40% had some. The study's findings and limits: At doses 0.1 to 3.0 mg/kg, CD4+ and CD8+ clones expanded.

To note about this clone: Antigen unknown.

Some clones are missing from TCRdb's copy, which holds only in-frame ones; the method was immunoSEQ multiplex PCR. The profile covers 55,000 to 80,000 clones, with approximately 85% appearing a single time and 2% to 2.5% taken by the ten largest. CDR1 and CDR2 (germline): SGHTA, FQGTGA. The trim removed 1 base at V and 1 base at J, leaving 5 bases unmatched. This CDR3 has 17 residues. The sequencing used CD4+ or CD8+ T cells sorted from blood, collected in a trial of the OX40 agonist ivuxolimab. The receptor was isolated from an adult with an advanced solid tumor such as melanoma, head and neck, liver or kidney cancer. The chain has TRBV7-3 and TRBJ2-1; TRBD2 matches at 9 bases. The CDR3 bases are TGTGCCAGCAGCTTAAGGGGTAGCGGGAGTTCCTACAATGAGCAGTTCTTC. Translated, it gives CASSLRGSGSSYNEQFF.